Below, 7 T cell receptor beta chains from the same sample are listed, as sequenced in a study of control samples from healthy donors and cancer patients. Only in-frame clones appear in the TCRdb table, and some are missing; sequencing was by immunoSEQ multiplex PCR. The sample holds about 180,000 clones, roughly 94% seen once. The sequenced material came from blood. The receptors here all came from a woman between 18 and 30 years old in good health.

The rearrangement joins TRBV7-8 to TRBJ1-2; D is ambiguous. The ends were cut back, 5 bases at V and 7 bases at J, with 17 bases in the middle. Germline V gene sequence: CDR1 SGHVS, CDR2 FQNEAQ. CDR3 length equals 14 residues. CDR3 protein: CASSREATISGYTF. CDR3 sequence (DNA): TGTGCCAGCAGCCGAGAGGCTACCATAAGTGGCTACACCTTC. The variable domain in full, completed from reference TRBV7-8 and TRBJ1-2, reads GAGVSQSPRYKVAKRGQDVALRCDPISGHVSLFWYQQALGQGPEFLTYFQNEAQLDKSGLPSDRFFAERPEGSVSTLKIQRTQQEDSAVYLCASSREATISGYTFGSGTRLTVV.

This CDR3 is CASSLMRNEQFF. The CDR3 nucleotides read TGTGCCAGCAGCTTAATGCGCAATGAGCAGTTCTTC. V usage is TRBV7-2 and J usage is TRBJ2-1; D unclear. The CDR3 has 12 amino acids. V lost 2 bases and J 6 bases, leaving 5 bases between the germline ends. Germline V gives CDR1 SGHTA, CDR2 FQGNSA.

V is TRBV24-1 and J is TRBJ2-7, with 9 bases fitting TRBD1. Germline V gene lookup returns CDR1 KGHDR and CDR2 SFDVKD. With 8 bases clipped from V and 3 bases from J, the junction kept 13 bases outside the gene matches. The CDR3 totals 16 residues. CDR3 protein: CATKRAGTGTLYEQYF. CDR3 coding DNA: TGTGCCACCAAACGAGCCGGGACAGGGACTCTCTACGAGCAGTACTTC.

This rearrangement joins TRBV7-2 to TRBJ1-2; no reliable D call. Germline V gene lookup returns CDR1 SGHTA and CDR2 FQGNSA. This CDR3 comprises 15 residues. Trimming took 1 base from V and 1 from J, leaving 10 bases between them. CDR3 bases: TGTGCCAGCAGCTTAGACCCGGGAGGTAACTATGGCTACACCTTC. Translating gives CASSLDPGGNYGYTF.

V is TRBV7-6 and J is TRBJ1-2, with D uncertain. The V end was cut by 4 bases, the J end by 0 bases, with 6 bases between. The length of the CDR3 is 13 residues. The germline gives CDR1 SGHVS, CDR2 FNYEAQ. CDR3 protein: CASSSTANYGYTF. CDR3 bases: TGTGCCAGCAGCTCCACCGCTAACTATGGCTACACCTTC.

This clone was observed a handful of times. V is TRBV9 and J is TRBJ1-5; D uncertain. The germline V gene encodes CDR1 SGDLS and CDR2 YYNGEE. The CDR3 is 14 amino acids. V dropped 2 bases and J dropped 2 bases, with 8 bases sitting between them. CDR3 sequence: CASSVEGGNQPQHF. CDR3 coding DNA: TGTGCCAGCAGCGTCGAGGGAGGCAATCAGCCCCAGCATTTT.

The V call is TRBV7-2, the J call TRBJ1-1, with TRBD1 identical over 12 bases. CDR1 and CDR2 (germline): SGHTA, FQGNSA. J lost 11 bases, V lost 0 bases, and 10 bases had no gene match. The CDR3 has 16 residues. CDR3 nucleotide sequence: TGTGCCAGCAGCTTAGCGCGGCCGGGACAGGGGGCCCTCGCTTTCTTT. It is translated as CASSLARPGQGALAFF.